Presented here are 19 T cell receptor beta chains from one specimen sequenced in a study of blood T cell repertoires in COVID-19. This table comes from immunoSEQ multiplex PCR, and its TCRdb copy is limited to in-frame clones, with some not included. The sample gives about 160,000 clones, about 85% of which show up once; about 3% is in the top ten. The specimen sequenced was peripheral blood. Receptors were obtained from a human donor with acute or convalescent COVID-19. The donor label of this sample is uncertain.

The rearrangement joins TRBV9 to TRBJ2-2; 8 bases match TRBD1. Germline V gene sequence: CDR1 SGDLS, CDR2 YYNGEE. The CDR3 is 17 amino acids. J gave up 1 base and V 0 bases, and 5 bases lay outside the gene matches. The CDR3 DNA reads TGTGCCAGCAGCGTAGGCAGGGACAGGTGGAACACCGGGGAGCTGTTTTTT. It yields the protein CASSVGRDRWNTGELFF.

J is TRBJ2-5 and V is TRBV7-9; tentatively, D is TRBD2 (6 bases). The CDR3 consists of 16 residues. Trimming stripped 1 base from V and 4 bases from J, with 16 bases between. Germline CDR1 SEHNR, CDR2 FQNEAQ (reference sequence). Here the CDR3 reads CASSLVYRGGVETQYF. CDR3 coding DNA: TGTGCCAGCAGCTTAGTTTACCGGGGAGGAGTAGAGACCCAGTACTTC.

The genes are TRBV3-1 (or the pseudogene TRBV3-2) and TRBJ1-3; no clear D gene. The CDR3 has 13 residues. V shed 4 bases and J shed 1 base, with 5 bases lying between them. Germline CDR1 LGHDT, CDR2 YNNKEL (reference sequence). CDR3 sequence: CASSPHSGNTIYF. The CDR3 bases are TGTGCCAGCAGCCCCCATTCTGGAAACACCATATATTTT.

This chain connects TRBV18 to TRBJ1-2; 10 bases align to TRBD1. Trimming took 4 bases from V and 8 from J; bases not matched to a gene: 4. CDR1 and CDR2 (germline): KGHSH, LQKENI. There are 13 residues in the CDR3. CDR3 coding DNA: TGTGCCAGCTCACGGGGGACAGGGGAAGGCTACACCTTC. Encoded protein: CASSRGTGEGYTF. The full variable domain, rest sourced from reference TRBV18 and TRBJ1-2, is NAGVMQNPRHLVRRRGQEARLRCSPMKGHSHVYWYRQLPEEGLKFMVYLQKENIIDESGMPKERFSAEFPKEGPSILRIQQVVRGDSAAYFCASSRGTGEGYTFGSGTRLTVV.

This clone appeared a single time. The chain uses TRBV7-9 and TRBJ2-1; D may be TRBD1 (5 bases). Germline assignment: CDR1 SEHNR and CDR2 FQNEAQ (reference sequence). The CDR3 is 11 amino acids. The V end lost 8 bases, the J end lost 4 bases, and 6 bases lay between the germline ends. The CDR3 here is CASHRYNEQFF. Written as DNA, the CDR3 is TGTGCCAGCCACAGGTACAATGAGCAGTTCTTC.

V is TRBV11-2 and J is TRBJ1-1; 8 bases are shared with TRBD1. The CDR3 runs to 15 residues. V trimming: 3 bases; J trimming: 11 bases; junction bases outside the gene matches: 14. Germline CDR1 is SGHAT and CDR2 is FQNNGV. The CDR3 is CASSFSNSIQGGAFF. DNA of the CDR3: TGTGCCAGCAGCTTTTCCAACTCTATACAGGGGGGGGCTTTCTTT. Supplemented by reference TRBV11-2 and TRBJ1-1, the full variable domain reads EAGVAQSPRYKIIEKRQSVAFWCNPISGHATLYWYQQILGQGPKLLIQFQNNGVVDDSQLPKDRFSAERLKGVDSTLKIQPAKLEDSAVYLCASSFSNSIQGGAFFGQGTRLTVV.

The V gene is TRBV29-1, the J gene TRBJ1-3, with TRBD1 as a possible D gene (6 bases). CDR1 and CDR2 from the germline V gene are SQVTM and ANQGSEA. Deletions cut 5 bases from V and 0 bases from J, with 11 bases between. The CDR3 spans 14 residues. The CDR3 DNA is TGCAGCGTTTCTTTACAGGGCTCTGGAAACACCATATATTTT. Protein: CSVSLQGSGNTIYF. The full variable domain, completed using reference TRBV29-1 and TRBJ1-3, is SAVISQKPSRDICQRGTSLTIQCQVDSQVTMMFWYRQQPGQSLTLIATANQGSEATYESGFVIDKFPISRPNLTFSTLTVSNMSPEDSSIYLCSVSLQGSGNTIYFGEGSWLTVV.

This chain joins TRBV7-8 and TRBJ2-1; possibly TRBD2 for D (7 bases). This CDR3 has 15 amino acids. Trimming removed 3 bases from V and 3 bases from J, with 12 bases in between. Germline assignment: CDR1 SGHVS and CDR2 FQNEAQ. CDR3 in DNA: TGTGCCAGCAGCTTTGGGGGGGGCGGCTACAATGAGCAGTTCTTC. This codes for CASSFGGGGYNEQFF.

This rearrangement joins TRBV5-1 to TRBJ1-2; D call uncertain. Germline V lookup: CDR1 SGHRS, CDR2 YFSETQ. The CDR3 consists of 15 residues. The V end lost 0 bases, the J end lost 2 bases, and 11 bases lay between the germline ends. The CDR3 region is CASSLGAVGNYGYTF. CDR3 DNA sequence: TGCGCCAGCAGCTTGGGGGCCGTCGGCAACTATGGCTACACCTTC.

The chain employs TRBV19 and TRBJ1-5; a possible D gene is TRBD1 (5 bases). CDR3 length: 15 residues. Germline CDR1 and CDR2: LNHDA and SQIVND (reference sequence). Trimming left V 3 bases short and J 5 bases short, with 14 bases between. CDR3 DNA: TGTGCCAGTAGTATCGGGGGGAGAGGATATCAGCCCCAGCATTTT. Translating gives CASSIGGRGYQPQHF.

V gene TRBV28 combines with J gene TRBJ1-1; 8 nucleotides agree with TRBD1. The CDR3 covers 15 residues. Germline V lookup: CDR1 MDHEN, CDR2 SYDVKM. Trimming took 3 bases from V and 4 from J; bases not matched to a gene: 7. The CDR3 DNA follows: TGTGCCAGCAGTTTCACAGGGGGGATCACCACTGAAGCTTTCTTT. This encodes CASSFTGGITTEAFF.

V and J are TRBV28 and TRBJ1-1, with D possibly matching TRBD1 (6 bases). Germline loops: CDR1 MDHEN, CDR2 SYDVKM. V was trimmed by 4 bases and J by 0 bases, leaving 9 bases between them. The CDR3 has 14 residues. CDR3 nucleotides: TGTGCCAGCAGTTCGACAGGAATGAACACTGAAGCTTTCTTT. This encodes CASSSTGMNTEAFF.

The rearrangement links TRBV5-3 to TRBJ1-2; D not resolved. TRBV5-3 is an ORF; its function is uncertain. Trimming cost V 8 bases and J 6 bases, with 17 bases left between them. This CDR3 is 13 amino acids long. This CDR3 is CASFPEADNGYTF. The CDR3, as DNA: TGTGCCAGTTTCCCAGAGGCAGATAATGGCTACACCTTC.

The rearrangement joins TRBV4-2 to TRBJ1-2; D is uncertain. CDR3 length: 21 residues. Germline assignment: CDR1 LGHNA and CDR2 YNFKEQ. V lost 2 bases, J lost 0 bases, and 28 bases lay in between. The CDR3: CASSQPKLHSGSWLPNYGYTF. DNA for the CDR3: TGTGCCAGCAGCCAACCTAAATTACACTCCGGGAGTTGGTTGCCTAACTATGGCTACACCTTC.

The chain is built from TRBV11-2 and TRBJ2-3; 9 nucleotides line up with TRBD2. V dropped 0 bases and J dropped 2; count of bases not matched to a gene: 6. The CDR3 is 17 residues long. Germline values: CDR1 SGHAT, CDR2 FQNNGV. CDR3 residues: CASSLDPASGNTDTQYF. CDR3 bases: TGTGCCAGCAGCTTAGATCCGGCTAGCGGGAACACAGATACGCAGTATTTT.

This chain links TRBV7-3 with TRBJ1-1; no clear D gene. The ends were cut back, 1 base at V and 1 base at J, with 4 bases in the middle. This CDR3 is 13 amino acids long. Looked up from germline, CDR1 is SGHTA and CDR2 is FQGTGA. The CDR3 DNA is TGTGCCAGCAGCTTAAGCGAGAACACTGAAGCTTTCTTT. Its translation is CASSLSENTEAFF. Full variable domain (missing parts from reference TRBV7-3 and TRBJ1-1): GAGVSQTPSNKVTEKGKYVELRCDPISGHTALYWYRQSLGQGPEFLIYFQGTGAADDSGLPNDRFFAVRPEGSVSTLKIQRTERGDSAVYLCASSLSENTEAFFGQGTRLTVV.

The V and J genes are TRBV7-7 and TRBJ2-1; maybe TRBD1 (5 bases). The germline V and J ends were trimmed by 3 bases and 5 bases, with 8 bases remaining between them. Germline CDR1 is SSHAT and CDR2 is FNYEAQ (reference sequence). The CDR3 runs 13 residues. CDR3: CASSFPGNNEQFF. The CDR3 DNA reads TGTGCCAGCAGCTTTCCAGGGAACAATGAGCAGTTCTTC.

The chain has TRBV24-1 and TRBJ1-2; 9 bases align to TRBD1. The CDR3 has 15 residues. Germline V gene sequence: CDR1 KGHDR, CDR2 SFDVKD. With V trimmed by 4 bases and J by 4 bases, 6 bases remained unmatched. Written as DNA, the CDR3 is TGTGCCACCAGTGACCCCGGACAGGGGTTCTATGGCTACACCTTC. Residues: CATSDPGQGFYGYTF.

This clone has only a few counts. V gene TRBV9 combines with J gene TRBJ2-2; a possible D gene is TRBD1 (6 bases). V lost 5 bases and J 2 bases, leaving 10 bases between the germline ends. Germline CDR1 SGDLS, CDR2 YYNGEE. This CDR3 has 14 residues. DNA for the CDR3: TGTGCCAGCAGACGACAGGCTAACACCGGGGAGCTGTTTTTT. The encoded protein is CASRRQANTGELFF.